These T cell receptor beta chains were read from a single sample in a study of blood T cell repertoires in COVID-19. Generated by immunoSEQ multiplex PCR, the TCRdb table keeps only in-frame clones and is missing some. The sample holds 150,000 to 200,000 clones, more than 80% seen once. The sample taken for sequencing was PBMCs or T cells enriched from blood (not recorded which). These receptors were collected from a man between 50 and 59 years old who had recovered from COVID-19. CDR3s include the opening cysteine and the closing phenylalanine or tryptophan. D genes are given only for firm matches. Not all rows give a size; the values are once, few, many and, for expanded clones, a class.

length	size	V	J	D	CDR3	DNA
12	-	TRBV29-1	TRBJ1-1	-	CSVVAENTEAFF	TGCAGCGTTGTTGCAGAGAACACTGAAGCTTTCTTT
13	-	TRBV10-2	TRBJ2-7	TRBD1	CASSADRVYEQYF	TGCGCCAGCAGCGCGGACAGGGTCTACGAGCAGTACTTC
11	many	TRBV5-6	TRBJ2-1	-	CASSLVAEQFF	TGTGCCAGCAGCTTGGTAGCGGAGCAGTTCTTC
17	-	TRBV23-1	TRBJ1-5	-	CASSPSGFLGRDQPQHF	TGCGCCAGCAGTCCTTCCGGGTTTTTGGGCAGGGATCAGCCCCAGCATTTT
12	-	TRBV5-1	TRBJ2-5	-	CASSSSQETQYF	TGCGCCAGCAGCTCCAGCCAAGAGACCCAGTACTTC
13	-	TRBV12-5	TRBJ1-2	-	CASGFDGGHGYTF	TGTGCTAGTGGTTTCGACGGGGGACATGGCTACACCTTC
13	-	TRBV7-3	TRBJ1-4	TRBD1	CASSLGQGQKLFF	TGTGCCAGCAGCCTCGGACAGGGGCAAAAACTGTTTTTT
16	-	TRBV19	TRBJ2-2	TRBD2	CATRGGVASNTGELFF	TGTGCCACCCGTGGGGGGGTGGCCTCGAACACCGGGGAGCTGTTTTTT
15	-	TRBV30	TRBJ1-2	TRBD1	CAWSPRDRGLYGYTF	TGTGCCTGGAGTCCCCGGGACAGGGGGCTCTATGGCTACACCTTC
16	-	TRBV6-1	TRBJ2-5	-	CASSEASAGPGETQYF	TGTGCCAGCAGTGAAGCGTCGGCAGGGCCTGGGGAGACCCAGTACTTC
15	-	TRBV11-2	TRBJ1-2	TRBD1	CASSFRTGGGAGYTF	TGTGCCAGCAGCTTCCGGACAGGGGGCGGTGCTGGCTACACCTTC
14	-	TRBV7-2	TRBJ2-5	-	CASRLAGRPETQYF	TGTGCCAGCAGGCTCGCGGGCAGGCCTGAGACCCAGTACTTC
14	-	TRBV7-2	TRBJ1-1	-	CASSFLTGSAEAFF	TGTGCCAGCAGCTTCCTAACGGGGTCCGCTGAAGCTTTCTTT
13	-	TRBV7-8	TRBJ1-5	-	CASSFSKGQPQHF	TGTGCCAGCAGCTTTTCCAAGGGGCAGCCCCAGCATTTT
16	few	TRBV4-3	TRBJ1-5	-	CASSQDRGHPNQPQHF	TGCGCCAGCAGCCAAGATAGGGGACACCCCAATCAGCCCCAGCATTTT
13	-	TRBV7-6	TRBJ1-1	-	CASSRQENTEAFF	TGTGCCAGCAGCCGACAGGAGAACACTGAAGCTTTCTTT
16	-	TRBV9	TRBJ2-5	TRBD2	CASSEGTSGGEETQYF	TGTGCCAGCAGCGAGGGGACTAGCGGGGGGGAAGAGACCCAGTACTTC
13	-	TRBV29-1	TRBJ1-1	TRBD1	CSGWKGAHTEAFF	TGCAGCGGATGGAAGGGGGCACACACTGAAGCTTTCTTT
18	few	TRBV5-6	TRBJ2-3	TRBD2	CASSLEGLRLGGGDTQYF	TGTGCCAGCAGCTTGGAGGGCTTGAGACTAGGCGGGGGAGATACGCAGTATTTT
13	-	TRBV6-5	TRBJ1-1	-	CASSYSGGTEAFF	TGTGCCAGCAGTTACTCGGGCGGGACTGAAGCTTTCTTT
16	-	TRBV7-2	TRBJ2-2	-	CASSPGGRRVAGELFF	TGTGCCAGCAGCCCGGGCGGACGGAGGGTTGCCGGGGAGCTGTTTTTT
15	-	TRBV2	TRBJ2-2	TRBD2	CASRTSGGATGELFF	TGTGCCAGCAGGACTAGCGGGGGGGCCACCGGGGAGCTGTTTTTT
15	-	TRBV7-8	TRBJ1-2	TRBD1	CASSLGGGTAYGYTF	TGTGCCAGCAGCTTAGGAGGCGGGACAGCCTATGGCTACACCTTC
15	-	TRBV19	TRBJ2-1	TRBD1	CASSRGQGIGNEQFF	TGTGCCAGTAGTAGGGGACAGGGGATCGGCAATGAGCAGTTCTTC
14	once	TRBV4-1	TRBJ1-5	TRBD1	CASSQETGYQPQHF	TGCGCCAGCAGCCAAGAGACAGGGTATCAGCCCCAGCATTTT
16	-	TRBV7-2	TRBJ1-5	TRBD1	CASRFLGTGGNQPQHF	TGTGCCAGCCGCTTCCTCGGGACAGGGGGGAATCAGCCCCAGCATTTT